Listed here are 21 T cell receptor beta chains from one sample, sequenced in a study of somatic mutations in cytotoxic T cells in rheumatoid arthritis. Some clones are missing from TCRdb's copy, which holds only in-frame ones; the method was immunoSEQ multiplex PCR. The sample lists approximately 18,000 clones; over 70% were seen once. Sequenced sample: CD8+ T cells sorted from blood. These TCRs come from an adult with rheumatoid arthritis.

This chain joins TRBV9 and TRBJ2-5; D could derive from TRBD1 or TRBD2 (5 bases each). From germline, CDR1 is SGDLS and CDR2 YYNGEE. V dropped 3 bases and J dropped 13 bases, with 22 bases sitting between them. CDR3 size: 14 residues. The CDR3 region is CASSGTGTAVDRYF. The CDR3, as DNA: TGTGCCAGCAGCGGTACCGGGACCGCGGTCGATCGGTACTTC.

The chain is built from TRBV29-1 and TRBJ2-5; tentative D call: TRBD1 (5 bases). Per the germline V gene, CDR1 is SQVTM and CDR2 is ANQGSEA. V was clipped by 7 bases and J by 3 bases, with 15 bases between them. The CDR3 consists of 13 residues. The CDR3: CSGSSSREETQYF. Here the CDR3 DNA reads TGCAGCGGGAGCTCTTCCAGGGAAGAGACCCAGTACTTC. Variable domain in full (rest from reference TRBV29-1 and TRBJ2-5): SAVISQKPSRDICQRGTSLTIQCQVDSQVTMMFWYRQQPGQSLTLIATANQGSEATYESGFVIDKFPISRPNLTFSTLTVSNMSPEDSSIYLCSGSSSREETQYFGPGTRLLVL.

V is TRBV6-5 and J is TRBJ2-1; D is possibly TRBD1 or TRBD2 (5 bases each). The CDR3 has 13 residues. Trimming took off 5 bases at V and 4 bases at J, with 9 bases between the two ends. Germline V CDR1 and CDR2: MNHEY, SVGAGI. The CDR3 loop is CASSKGRYNEQFF. The CDR3 region has the DNA TGTGCCAGCAGTAAGGGACGGTACAATGAGCAGTTCTTC.

V usage is TRBV9 and J usage is TRBJ1-1, with 8 bases that match TRBD1. Germline CDR1 is SGDLS and CDR2 is YYNGEE. The trim removed 0 bases at V and 11 bases at J, leaving 15 bases unmatched. CDR3 length: 16 residues. The CDR3, as DNA: TGTGCCAGCAGCGTAGCTGGACCAGGGGGCGCGGAGGGGGCTTTCTTT. This codes for CASSVAGPGGAEGAFF.

The V call is TRBV13, the J call TRBJ2-3, with 7 bases fitting TRBD2. The CDR3 length is 16 residues. Germline assignment: CDR1 PRHDT and CDR2 FYEKMQ (reference sequence). V lost 5 bases and J lost 2; bases outside the gene matches: 10. This CDR3 reads CASSATSATLTDTQYF. The DNA for the CDR3 is TGTGCCAGCAGCGCAACTAGCGCAACCCTCACAGATACGCAGTATTTT. Supplemented by reference TRBV13 and TRBJ2-3, the full variable domain reads AAGVIQSPRHLIKEKRETATLKCYPIPRHDTVYWYQQGPGQDPQFLISFYEKMQSDKGSIPDRFSAQQFSDYHSELNMSSLELGDSALYFCASSATSATLTDTQYFGPGTRLTVL.

CDR3 loop: CASRRNTEAFF. CDR3 in DNA: TGCGCCAGCAGGAGGAACACTGAAGCTTTCTTT. This chain connects TRBV10-2 to TRBJ1-1; no definite D call. The CDR3 has 11 amino acids. V lost 6 bases to trimming and J lost 1 base, with 3 bases between them. From germline, CDR1 is WSHSY and CDR2 SAAADI.

The chain joins TRBV5-1 to TRBJ2-3, with D tentatively TRBD2 (5 bases). Trimming cost V 5 bases and J 1 base, with 14 bases left between them. Per the germline V gene, CDR1 is SGHRS and CDR2 is YFSETQ. The CDR3 contains 15 residues. The CDR3 spells CASRTGLARTDTQYF. The CDR3 DNA is TGCGCCAGCAGGACCGGACTGGCCCGCACAGATACGCAGTATTTT. The full variable domain, in which reference TRBV5-1 and TRBJ2-3 provide the parts outside the CDR3, is KAGVTQTPRYLIKTRGQQVTLSCSPISGHRSVSWYQQTPGQGLQFLFEYFSETQRNKGNFPGRFSGRQFSNSRSEMNVSTLELGDSALYLCASRTGLARTDTQYFGPGTRLTVL.

J is TRBJ1-4 and V is TRBV27; the D gene is possibly TRBD1 (5 bases). V dropped 5 bases and J dropped 14 bases, with 15 bases sitting between them. Germline V gene lookup returns CDR1 MNHEY and CDR2 SMNVEV (reference sequence). The CDR3 is 12 residues long. Written as DNA, the CDR3 is TGTGCCAGCAGTCCGAGCGGGGGGACCCTGTTTTTT. Translating gives CASSPSGGTLFF.

About this clone itself: Within the sample, other DNA sequences also encode this same CDR3. V and J are TRBV15 and TRBJ1-2, with a possible D match to TRBD1 (5 bases). In germline, CDR1 is LNHNV, CDR2 YYDKDF (reference sequence). V was clipped by 4 bases and J by 4 bases, with 19 bases between them. There are 16 residues in the CDR3. DNA for the CDR3: TGTGCCACCAGCAAGCAGGGCTCCGCTGTTGGCTATGGCTACACCTTC. It encodes CATSKQGSAVGYGYTF. Variable domain in full (rest from reference TRBV15 and TRBJ1-2): DAMVIQNPRYQVTQFGKPVTLSCSQTLNHNVMYWYQQKSSQAPKLLFHYYDKDFNNEADTPDNFQSRRPNTSFCFLDIRSPGLGDTAMYLCATSKQGSAVGYGYTFGSGTRLTVV.

The chain carries TRBV6-5 and TRBJ1-2; 8 nucleotides align to TRBD1. The CDR3 extends over 12 amino acids. Per the germline V gene, CDR1 is MNHEY and CDR2 is SVGAGI. The junction had 3 bases not matched to a gene; V was cut back by 6 bases and J by 6 bases. CDR3 DNA: TGTGCCAGCAGGTCGACAGGGGATGGCTACACCTTC. This gives the protein CASRSTGDGYTF.

The CDR3 DNA reads TGTGCCAGCAGTCCGCGGGACAGGGGCTACGAAAAACTGTTTTTT. As protein: CASSPRDRGYEKLFF. V is TRBV27 and J is TRBJ1-4; 10 bases agree with TRBD1. The CDR3 covers 15 residues. Germline CDR1 is MNHEY and CDR2 is SMNVEV (reference sequence). J lost 8 bases, V lost 5 bases, and 8 bases had no gene match.

The CDR3 loop reads CASSSDRGYNEQFF. In DNA, the CDR3 is TGTGCCAGCAGCTCGGACAGGGGGTACAATGAGCAGTTCTTC. This chain uses TRBV11-2 with TRBJ2-1; 10 bases map to TRBD1. CDR1 and CDR2 from the germline V gene are SGHAT and FQNNGV. Germline trimming cut 4 bases from V and 4 bases from J; bases unmatched to any gene: 1. This CDR3 is 14 amino acids long.

This clone was recorded a few times. V and J are TRBV27 and TRBJ1-2; 7 bases fit TRBD1. Germline V gene lookup returns CDR1 MNHEY and CDR2 SMNVEV (reference sequence). The CDR3 runs to 12 residues. Trimming cost V 6 bases and J 7 bases; bases outside gene matches: 5. This CDR3 reads CASSRTGVGYTF. Here the CDR3 DNA reads TGTGCCAGCAGCCGAACAGGGGTTGGCTACACCTTC.

The chain carries TRBV25-1 and TRBJ2-7; D is unclear. The CDR3 sequence is 11 residues long. Germline V gene lookup returns CDR1 MGHDK and CDR2 SYGVNS. The V gene lost 5 bases and the J gene lost 5 bases, with 7 bases spanning the gap. CDR3 DNA: TGTGCCAGCAGTTTCGCGGACGAGCAGTACTTC. Its translation: CASSFADEQYF.

This rearrangement joins TRBV7-9 to TRBJ2-5; D is uncertain. Per germline, CDR1 SEHNR and CDR2 FQNEAQ (reference sequence). V dropped 5 bases and J dropped 1 base, with 8 bases sitting between them. CDR3 length: 13 residues. CDR3 in amino acids: CASSPPVQETQYF. The CDR3 nucleotides are TGTGCCAGCAGCCCTCCCGTCCAAGAGACCCAGTACTTC.

This chain uses TRBV5-6 with TRBJ2-1; D is undetermined. The V end was cut by 0 bases, the J end by 3 bases, with 7 bases between. Germline V gene sequence: CDR1 SGHDT, CDR2 YYEEEE. This CDR3 has 14 residues. DNA of the CDR3: TGTGCCAGCAGCTTGGGGAGTTACTACAATGAGCAGTTCTTC. The encoded protein is CASSLGSYYNEQFF.

The chain joins TRBV7-9 to TRBJ1-1; 10 nucleotides line up with TRBD1. The V segment lost 10 bases and the J segment 4 bases; nucleotides outside the gene matches: 6. From germline, CDR1 is SEHNR and CDR2 FQNEAQ (reference sequence). The CDR3 covers 13 residues. This CDR3 reads CATRQGAGTEAFF. CDR3 sequence (DNA): TGTGCCACCCGACAGGGGGCCGGCACTGAAGCTTTCTTT. Based on the CDR3 plus reference TRBV7-9 and TRBJ1-1, the full variable domain is DTGVSQNPRHKITKRGQNVTFRCDPISEHNRLYWYRQTLGQGPEFLTYFQNEAQLEKSRLLSDRFSAERPKGSFSTLEIQRTEQGDSAMYLCATRQGAGTEAFFGQGTRLTVV.

The chain carries TRBV27 and TRBJ2-4; D is uncertain. Germline assignment: CDR1 MNHEY and CDR2 SMNVEV (reference sequence). CDR3 length: 11 residues. Trimming pared 7 bases from V and 6 bases from J, leaving 7 bases between. The CDR3 DNA sequence: TGTGCCAGCAAATGGGGAAACATTCAGTACTTC. Its translation is CASKWGNIQYF.

The chain has TRBV9 and TRBJ2-7, with 9 positions matching TRBD1. Germline CDR1 and CDR2: SGDLS and YYNGEE. Unmatched junction bases numbered 2, after V lost 0 bases and J lost 1 base. CDR3 size: 15 residues. CDR3 residues: CASSVEGQGSYEQYF. In nucleotides, the CDR3 is TGTGCCAGCAGCGTAGAAGGACAGGGGTCCTACGAGCAGTACTTC.

V gene TRBV27 combines with J gene TRBJ1-1, with D tentatively TRBD1 (5 bases). Germline loops: CDR1 MNHEY, CDR2 SMNVEV (reference sequence). Trimming removed 2 bases from V and 3 bases from J, with 10 bases in between. The CDR3 has 14 residues. The CDR3 reads CASSLGAGDTEAFF. For the CDR3, the DNA is TGTGCCAGCAGTTTAGGGGCGGGGGACACTGAAGCTTTCTTT.

The chain recombines TRBV29-1 with TRBJ2-2; D is unclear. CDR1 is SQVTM, CDR2 ANQGSEA, per germline. CDR3 length: 11 amino acids. The germline V and J ends were trimmed by 5 bases and 5 bases, with 6 bases remaining between them. Here the CDR3 reads CSVRATGELFF. The CDR3 DNA follows: TGCAGCGTTCGTGCAACCGGGGAGCTGTTTTTT.